This T cell receptor beta chain was sequenced in a study of blood T cell repertoires in COVID-19. Turning to the study itself: Samples of COVID-19 (acute and convalescent) were obtained from the United States, Italy and Spain.

Only in-frame clones appear in the TCRdb table, and some are missing; sequencing was by immunoSEQ multiplex PCR. The sample consists of under 350,000 clones, around 86% of them appearing once. V trimming: 6 bases; J trimming: 0 bases; junction bases outside the gene matches: 9. The CDR3 runs to 17 residues. Per germline, CDR1 KGHDR and CDR2 SFDVKD. This receptor was identified in a man aged 18 to 29 with active or convalescent COVID-19. J is TRBJ2-1 and V is TRBV24-1, with 8 bases lining up with TRBD1. Sample: peripheral blood. DNA for the CDR3: TGTGCCACCAGTAGGGACAGGACTTCAGTCTCCTACAATGAGCAGTTCTTC. It translates to CATSRDRTSVSYNEQFF.